The 3 T cell receptor beta chains listed next were all sequenced from one sample in a study of T cell responses to AZD1222 COVID-19 vaccine (dated by TCRdb to 2020 to 2023). This specimen's time point label, per the study, means: baseline before first vaccination. Library preparation was by the immunoSEQ multiplex PCR assay. This is the immuneACCESS table as TCRdb keeps it, with only in-frame sequences that have V and J called. A part of the clones is gone; compared with another copy, unresolved V genes explain less than half, and the rest is unexplained. For this sample the table gives about 140,000 clones, of which around 89% were detected only once. The ten biggest clones cover 4% to 5% of the sample. The material was peripheral blood, obtained on day 0 of AZD1222 vaccination. The receptors stem from an adult in good health.

The V call is TRBV29-1, the J call TRBJ1-2; tentative D call: TRBD1 (6 bases). Germline CDR1 SQVTM, CDR2 ANQGSEA. The CDR3 length is 12 residues. Trimming shortened V by 0 bases and J by 14 bases, and 16 bases separated the two germline ends. CDR3 amino acids: CSVEEGTPQGTF. CDR3 bases: TGCAGCGTTGAAGAGGGGACCCCTCAGGGGACCTTC.

The rearrangement uses TRBV4-2 and TRBJ1-3; 7 nucleotides line up with TRBD1. The trim removed 1 base at V and 2 bases at J, leaving 8 bases unmatched. This CDR3 is 17 amino acids long. Germline V gene lookup returns CDR1 LGHNA and CDR2 YNFKEQ. CDR3 region: CASSQGYRTGPGNTIYF. In DNA, the CDR3 is TGTGCCAGCAGCCAAGGTTACCGGACAGGTCCTGGAAACACCATATATTTT.

The chain couples TRBV5-4 to TRBJ2-7; 7 nucleotides agree with TRBD2. The CDR3 is made up of 16 amino acids. Trimming removed 2 bases from V and 5 bases from J; junction bases left unmatched: 13. CDR1 is SGHNT, CDR2 YYREEE, per germline (reference sequence). The CDR3 here is CASSLLEGGPTHEQYF. DNA of the CDR3: TGTGCCAGCAGCTTACTAGAGGGAGGGCCTACCCACGAGCAGTACTTC.